Described below is a single T cell receptor (beta chain) sequence and its context. The clone's antigen remains unknown. Base qualities are not provided; no much larger clone lies one nucleotide away. The germline V gene encodes CDR1 KGHSH and CDR2 LQKENI. From its cysteine to its phenylalanine, the CDR3 spans 13 amino acids. Only the CDR3 region is kept as DNA, spanning 39 bases read in frame from base 1. Trimming costs V 5 bases and J 1 base, and their ends lie 8 bases apart. This specimen comes from a study of cytomegalovirus exposure and HLA in healthy donors (dated by TCRdb to between 2016 and 2019). General notes on the study: An earlier analysis of approximately 640 of the donors reported roughly 300 Gb of sequence data and more than 90 million unique TCR beta sequences from about 200 million T cells. Approximately 300 gigabases of sequencing data and approximately 80 million unique TCR sequences were included in an early release covering roughly 700 HLA-typed donors. The genetic ancestry cluster associated with self-reported Caucasian donors included about 81% of the approximately 430 genotyped donors. The study was designed to test whether signatures of past pathogen exposure could be identified by cataloging public T cell receptors. The T cell repertoires of roughly 660 subjects were profiled by immunosequencing and related to cytomegalovirus serostatus. Besides the first cohort of some 670 subjects, a separate validation cohort made up of about 120 different subjects was used. To predict cytomegalovirus infection status, the study brought together high-throughput TCR immunosequencing, statistical association of individual TCRs with disease status, and machine learning. To study patterns of TCR occurrence, a later analysis re-analyzed previously published TCR beta repertoires from 666 donors and added high-resolution HLA genotyping. The later analysis used no new phenotypic data to find candidate immune exposures, relying instead on TCR beta sequences and their occurrence across donors. In an earlier analysis of roughly 600 of the donors, high-throughput TCR beta sequencing was used to judge whether each TCR beta V gene segment behaved as functional or pseudogenic. Donor age, sex, ethnicity and CMV serostatus were collected together with the repertoire data. In a later genetic analysis, genome-wide SNP genotypes for about 65% of the roughly 700 donors were used, and that subset was treated as a discovery cohort. All discovery cohort repertoires had been generated using a single sequencing platform. HLA typing included class I and class II loci at four-digit resolution. The number of typed donors differed by locus: roughly 629-640 for A, B, C, DRB1 and DQB1; 522 for DQA1; approximately 600 for DPA1; and some 450 for DPB1. Roughly five DR-DQ haplotypes were handled as single units for association and clustering, since linkage in the cohort was strong. Among over 350 genotyped donors of the cohort, an average of about 240,000 unique TCR beta nucleotide sequences were sequenced per donor, approximately 20% of them non-productive.

Libraries were prepared through the immunoSEQ multiplex PCR assay. For the multiplex PCR, a mixture combining 60 forward primers for TCR Vbeta segments and 13 reverse primers for TCR Jbeta segments was used. The CDR3 region of rearranged TCR beta genes was amplified from genomic DNA with a multiplex PCR assay. Amplified TCR beta libraries were sequenced as 87-base-pair reads on the Illumina HiSeq System. In the source study's methods: A later analysis tallied some 79 million unique TCR beta chains across the 600 to 700 repertoires, and approximately 12 million of those chains were shared by two or more donors. Raw reads were error-corrected and collapsed into unique sequences with a nearest-neighbor algorithm that merged closely related sequences to remove PCR and sequencing errors. V, D and J gene segments were assigned by aligning CDR3 sequences to IMGT reference sequences. For a sequence to be retained, a match of at least six nucleotides was required to both a V gene segment and a J gene segment. A rearrangement counted as productive if the CDR3 had no stop codons and remained in frame with V and J, and every other rearrangement counted as non-productive. Following IMGT convention, CDR3 was defined as the stretch from the second conserved V-encoded cysteine to the conserved J-encoded phenylalanine. Sequences without an unambiguous match to a single V gene segment were excluded from the earlier analysis of 500 to 700 of the donors. In an earlier analysis of 587 of the donors, a V segment was called functional when productive rearrangements were above 56.7%, and segregating when the standard deviation between donors exceeded 5%. A statistical classification framework was built for diagnosing cytomegalovirus status from the catalog of TCR beta chain sequences. A later analysis assigned V and J genes by comparing TCR nucleotide sequences with IMGT/GENE-DB human TR gene sequences. The TCRdist pipeline was used in a later analysis to assign CDR3 sequences and most-parsimonious VDJ recombination scenarios. In a later analysis, each TCR beta chain was defined by its CDR3 amino acid sequence together with its V-gene family, and reads lacking a unique V-gene family were excluded. As a way to deal with suspected cross-contamination and a sequencing artifact, a later analysis dropped 450 to 600 nucleotide sequences that were highly shared and had low generation probability. For each public chain, a later analysis derived a clonal expansion index from normalized ranks of inferred template counts within each repertoire. In a later analysis, generation probabilities were computed with a VDJ recombination model fitted to out-of-frame rearrangements, and the resulting probabilities were checked against IGoR. In a later analysis, TCR-TCR, TCR-HLA and TCR-CMV co-occurrence was scored with hypergeometric tests, and a repertoire-size bias correction was applied to TCR pairs. False discovery rates were estimated in a later analysis by permuting HLA or CMV assignments 20 times. In a later analysis, co-occurring TCRs were grouped using DBSCAN, with TCRdist sequence similarity added in when clustering inside HLA-allele-positive subsets. Repertoires with fewer than 30,000 or more than 120,000 public chains, plus five repertoires with anomalous nucleotide sharing, were excluded from co-occurrence clustering. TCRdb retrieved this table from immuneACCESS and kept in-frame rearrangements only. Not all clones are present; in checked studies, unresolved V genes account for under half, and no reason is known for the remainder. The V and J calls and clone size were taken over from that table, and D and trimming were inferred from the DNA. For this sample there are around 170,000 clones; roughly 78% appear just once. Approximately 0.69% of the sample is in the top ten clones.

The paper as a whole reports these results and caveats: A group of highly shared sequence variants was considered likely to be a technical artifact of the sequencing pipeline. Cytomegalovirus status was reported to be diagnosed by the classifier with high specificity and sensitivity in both the original and validation cohorts. Because some donors lacked HLA typing at each locus, the association tests relied only on the typed subset. Across donors, most TCR sequences were observed very rarely, whereas some public TCRs were present in many individuals. Roughly uniform sequencing depth across donors was assumed in presence/absence analyses, although this assumption may not hold. A later analysis found that most CMV-associated TCR beta chains appeared HLA-restricted, with HLA associations seemingly driven largely by CMV exposure. Strong co-occurrence of HLA alleles, especially DR and DQ, made assigning TCR associations to individual alleles difficult. Specific HLA alleles were associated with 18,000 or so TCR beta sequences at a false discovery rate of 0.05 in a later analysis. A later genetic analysis reported fewer N-insertions in productive TCRs among donors in an Asian-associated ancestry cluster than the approximately 700-donor mean. V-gene and J-gene trimming of TCR beta chains was associated with a missense DCLRE1C variant in a later genetic analysis, and the association was replicated in an independent cohort. A later analysis found that TCR association rates varied across HLA loci, with DRB1 alleles showing the most associated TCRs and HLA-C alleles the fewest. The 87-base-pair reads could not distinguish some IMGT-functional V segments, including TRBV6-2 and TRBV6-3, so those segments were excluded. Broadly in line with IMGT annotations, most TCR beta V segments showed up in productive rearrangements about 87% or about 30% of the time in an earlier analysis of a few hundred of the donors. Linkage disequilibrium might explain the correlated functional status among segregating V segments, but an unknown experimental factor could not be ruled out. Three of the identified cytomegalovirus-associated TCR beta chains were confirmed in vitro to be specific for cytomegalovirus antigens. In a later analysis, HLA-associated TCR beta chains showed more clonal expansion and lower generation probabilities than non-associated chains that were equally common. Immune exposure information for the cohort was limited to CMV serostatus. In this cohort, only TCR beta chains were sequenced, and detectable features were limited by the absence of alpha or paired-chain data. Because counts were too low, more than 15 rarely observed V segments, including chromosome 9 orphons, were excluded from the earlier analysis of a few hundred of the donors. A later analysis reported that several top co-occurrence clusters appeared linked to parvovirus B19, influenza, CMV and Epstein-Barr virus. The authors suggested that the approach could potentially be extended to other disease states and immunological phenotypes. The study listed approximately 150 TCR beta chains as associated with cytomegalovirus. A further reported finding was that TCR beta sequences accurately predicted the HLA-A and HLA-B alleles for most subjects in the first cohort.

The cohort comprised 550 to 700 healthy bone marrow donors. All cohort members were sampled while nominally healthy, although unrecorded immune exposures were likely present. The donor tested CMV seronegative, placing the donor among the 352 seronegative members of the cohort. A peripheral blood sample was provided by each donor, and peripheral blood mononuclear cells were used for TCR beta sequencing. The Qiagen DNeasy Blood Extraction Kit was used to extract genomic DNA from the blood cell samples. Material for sequencing was PBMCs. The chain employs TRBV18 and TRBJ1-1, with no D gene named confidently. The TCR sequence derives from a woman in her thirties or forties in good health and CMV-seronegative. The CDR3 region has the sequence CASSISGNTEAFF. The sequenced DNA: TGTGCCAGCTCAATTTCAGGGAACACTGAAGCTTTCTTT.